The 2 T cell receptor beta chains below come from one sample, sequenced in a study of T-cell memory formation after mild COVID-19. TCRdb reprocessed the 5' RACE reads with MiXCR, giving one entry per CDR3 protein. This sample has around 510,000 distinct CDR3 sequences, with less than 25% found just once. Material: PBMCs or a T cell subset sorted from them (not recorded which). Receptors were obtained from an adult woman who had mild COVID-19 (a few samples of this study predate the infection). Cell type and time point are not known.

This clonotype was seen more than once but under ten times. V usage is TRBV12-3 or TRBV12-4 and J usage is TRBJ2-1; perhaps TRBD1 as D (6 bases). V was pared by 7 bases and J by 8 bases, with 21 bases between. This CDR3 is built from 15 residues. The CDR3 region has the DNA TGTGCCAGCAATGTCCAGGGACATCCCAACGATGAGCAGTTCTTC. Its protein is CASNVQGHPNDEQFF.

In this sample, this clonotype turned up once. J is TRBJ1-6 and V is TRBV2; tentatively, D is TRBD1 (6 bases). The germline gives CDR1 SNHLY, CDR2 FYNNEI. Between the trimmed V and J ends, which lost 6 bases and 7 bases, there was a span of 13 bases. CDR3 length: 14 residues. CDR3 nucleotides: TGTGCCAGCAGCGAACAGGGCGGGAATTCACCCCTCCACTTT. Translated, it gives CASSEQGGNSPLHF.